Given below is one T cell receptor (beta chain) in context. Its matching antigen is unknown. This sample is drawn from a study of cytomegalovirus exposure and HLA in healthy donors. Study findings and constraints: A later analysis reportedly found fewer N-insertions in an Asian-associated ancestry cluster than the approximately 670-donor mean.

The CDR3 totals 11 residues. Trimming removed 5 bases from V and 2 bases from J, with 3 bases in between. CDR1 is SGHAT, CDR2 FQNNGV, per germline. The PCR used 60 Vbeta and 13 Jbeta primers. Libraries were prepared by immunoSEQ multiplex PCR; TCRdb keeps only in-frame clonotypes and omits some of them. This repertoire shows fewer than 80,000 clones, approximately 75% found once; its top ten account for roughly 25%. The gene calls are TRBV11-2 and TRBJ1-2; D remains ambiguous. This TCR came from a man between 50 and 59 years old in good health and CMV-seropositive. Sequenced: PBMCs. CDR3 bases: TGTGCCAGCAGCGCGAACTATGGCTACACCTTC. As protein: CASSANYGYTF. Full variable domain (outside the CDR3, taken from reference TRBV11-2 and TRBJ1-2): EAGVAQSPRYKIIEKRQSVAFWCNPISGHATLYWYQQILGQGPKLLIQFQNNGVVDDSQLPKDRFSAERLKGVDSTLKIQPAKLEDSAVYLCASSANYGYTFGSGTRLTVV.